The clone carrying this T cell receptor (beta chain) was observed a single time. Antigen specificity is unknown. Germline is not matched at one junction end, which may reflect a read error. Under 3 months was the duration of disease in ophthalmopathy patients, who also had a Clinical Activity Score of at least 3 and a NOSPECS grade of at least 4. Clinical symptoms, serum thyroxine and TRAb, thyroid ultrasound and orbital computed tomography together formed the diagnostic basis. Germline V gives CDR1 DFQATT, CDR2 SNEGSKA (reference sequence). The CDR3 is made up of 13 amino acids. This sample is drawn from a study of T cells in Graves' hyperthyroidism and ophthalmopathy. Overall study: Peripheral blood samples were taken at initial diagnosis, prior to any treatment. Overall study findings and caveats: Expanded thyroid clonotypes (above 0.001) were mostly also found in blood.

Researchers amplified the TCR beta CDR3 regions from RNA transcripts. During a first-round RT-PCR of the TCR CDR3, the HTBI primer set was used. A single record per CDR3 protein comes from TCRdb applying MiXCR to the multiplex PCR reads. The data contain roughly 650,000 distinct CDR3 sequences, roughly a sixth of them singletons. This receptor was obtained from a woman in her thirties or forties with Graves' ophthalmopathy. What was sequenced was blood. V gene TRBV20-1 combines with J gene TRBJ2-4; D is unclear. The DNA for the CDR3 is TGCAGTGCTCAACGGGTAGCCAGAAACATTCAGTACTTC. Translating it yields CSAQRVARNIQYF.